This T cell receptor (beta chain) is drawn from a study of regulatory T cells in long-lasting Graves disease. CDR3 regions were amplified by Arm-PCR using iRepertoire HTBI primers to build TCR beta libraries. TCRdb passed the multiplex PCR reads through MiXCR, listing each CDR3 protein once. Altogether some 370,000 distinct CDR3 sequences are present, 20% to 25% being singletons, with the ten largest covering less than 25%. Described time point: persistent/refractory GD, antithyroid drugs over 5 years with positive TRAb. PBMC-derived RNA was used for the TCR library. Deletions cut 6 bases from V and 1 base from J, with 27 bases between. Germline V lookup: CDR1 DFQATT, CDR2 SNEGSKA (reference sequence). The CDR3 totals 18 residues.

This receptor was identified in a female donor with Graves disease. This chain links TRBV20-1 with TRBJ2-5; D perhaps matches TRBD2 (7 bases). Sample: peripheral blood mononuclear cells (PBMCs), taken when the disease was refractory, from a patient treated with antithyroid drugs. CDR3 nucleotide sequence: TGCAGTGCCCAGGTCCTGGGGGGGCAGCGGGGCCCCCAAGAGACCCAGTACTTC. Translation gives CSAQVLGGQRGPQETQYF.